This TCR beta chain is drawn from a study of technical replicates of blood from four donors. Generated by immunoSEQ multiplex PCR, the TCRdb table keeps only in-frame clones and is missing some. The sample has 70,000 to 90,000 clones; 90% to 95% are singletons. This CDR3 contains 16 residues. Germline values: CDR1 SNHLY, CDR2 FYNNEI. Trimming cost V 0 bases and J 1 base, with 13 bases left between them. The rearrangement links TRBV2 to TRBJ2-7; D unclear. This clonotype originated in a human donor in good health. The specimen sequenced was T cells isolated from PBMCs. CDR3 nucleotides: TGTGCCAGCAGTGAAGCTTACCACTACACTTCCTACGAGCAGTACTTC. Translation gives CASSEAYHYTSYEQYF.